The present T cell receptor (beta chain) was sequenced within a study of shared clonotypes between healthy human individuals. Germline V lookup: CDR1 SGDLS, CDR2 YYNGEE. This CDR3 spans 14 amino acids. Trimming took off 0 bases at V and 4 bases at J, with 8 bases between the two ends. Clones were sequenced by immunoSEQ multiplex PCR, and TCRdb holds only the in-frame ones, with some missing. The table lists about 480,000 clones, 79% of them singletons. V and J are TRBV9 and TRBJ2-1, with no clear D. The clonotype originates from a woman between 40 and 55 years old in good health. Some clones in this sample may be carry-over from other donors' samples. The sequenced sample was PBMCs. The CDR3: CASSVAGQYNEQFF. CDR3 nucleotide sequence: TGTGCCAGCAGCGTAGCAGGCCAATACAATGAGCAGTTCTTC.